This paragraph covers one T cell receptor beta chain sequence. The CDR3 is 13 residues long. Germline lookup yields CDR1 SGHTA and CDR2 FQGTGA. The ends were cut back, 2 bases at V and 7 bases at J, with 12 bases in the middle. This record comes from a study of cytomegalovirus exposure and HLA in healthy donors. The study ran its PCR with 60 Vbeta and 13 Jbeta primers. TCRdb's copy holds only in-frame clones and misses some; the assay was immunoSEQ multiplex PCR. This table holds 100,000 or so clones, about 77% found once. Sequenced: PBMCs. This receptor was taken from a woman between 18 and 29 years old in good health and CMV-seropositive. The chain employs TRBV7-3 and TRBJ2-7; D perhaps matches TRBD2 (6 bases). CDR3: CASSLRETGEQYF. The CDR3 DNA follows: TGTGCCAGCAGCTTACGGGAGACGGGTGAGCAGTACTTC.